The entry below gives a single T cell receptor beta chain sequence along with its context. Antigen specificity is unknown. Primers: 60 Vbeta forward and 13 Jbeta reverse. Sequencing was performed with immunoSEQ multiplex PCR; in TCRdb, only in-frame clones are kept and a portion is missing. The table records just over 200,000 clones, roughly three quarters of them present only once. These data come from a study of cytomegalovirus exposure and HLA in healthy donors. General study results and limits: Productive rates of about 90% or about 30% were seen for most TCR beta V segments in an earlier analysis. With high specificity and sensitivity, the classifier reportedly diagnosed cytomegalovirus status. A later analysis reportedly found that, within productive TCRs, an Asian-associated ancestry cluster had fewer N-insertions than the mean observed across the roughly 670 donors. A later analysis reported that several of the most significant clusters appeared to be linked to common viral pathogens, among them Epstein-Barr virus.

V was shortened by 5 bases and J by 5 bases, with 13 bases between the two germline ends. CDR1 and CDR2 (germline): MDHEN, SYDVKM. CDR3 size: 15 residues. Input material: PBMCs. This chain uses TRBV28 with TRBJ1-6; the D is unclear. This TCR was recovered from a man aged 50 to 60 in good health and CMV-seronegative. CDR3 region: CASSSRHSNNSPLHF. The CDR3 nucleotides read TGTGCCAGCAGTAGCCGACATTCTAATAATTCACCCCTCCACTTT.